The rows below give T cell receptor beta chains drawn from one sample of a study of CD4 T cells in relation to SARS-CoV-2 and coronaviruses. Generated by immunoSEQ multiplex PCR, the TCRdb table keeps only in-frame clones and is missing some. In the table there are about 26,000 clones, roughly 80% of which are singletons. Which antigens these TCRs recognize remains unknown. Sequenced: CD4+ T cells from PBMCs, cultured in vitro. The receptors derive from a human donor in good health. The CDR3 runs from the conserved cysteine through the conserved F or W. The D gene is left open where the match is weak. Not all rows give a size; the values are once, few, many and, for expanded clones, a class.

>NA|TRBV7-8|few|TRBJ1-2
TGTGCCAGCACCTCGAGGGGAGGGGAACATGGCTACACCTTC
CASTSRGGEHGYTF
>NA|TRBV7-6|NA|TRBJ1-6
TGTGCCAGCAGCTTAGGGGAGGGGATCTCCTATAATTCACCCCTCCACTTT
CASSLGEGISYNSPLHF
>TRBD2|TRBV11-2|NA|TRBJ2-7
TGTGCCAGCAGCCCGACTAGCGGGGGGGCCTACGAGCAGTACTTC
CASSPTSGGAYEQYF
>TRBD1|TRBV29-1|NA|TRBJ1-5
TGCAGCGTCAAGGACAGGGGGGTCAATCAGCCCCAGCATTTT
CSVKDRGVNQPQHF
>NA|TRBV10-2|NA|TRBJ2-2
TGCGCCAGCAGTGCGACTAGTTCGGGCACCGGGGAGCTGTTTTTT
CASSATSSGTGELFF
>TRBD2|TRBV7-3|NA|TRBJ2-1
TGTGCCAGCAGCCTCGGGACTAGCGGTGACAATGAGCAGTTCTTC
CASSLGTSGDNEQFF
>NA|TRBV2|NA|TRBJ2-3
TGTGCCAGCAACGGGGGTAGGACAGATACGCAGTATTTT
CASNGGRTDTQYF
>TRBD1|TRBV10-3|NA|TRBJ1-1
TGTGCCACCGGAATTACAGGGGGCCGGTATTACACTGAAGCTTTCTTT
CATGITGGRYYTEAFF
>TRBD1|TRBV12-3/TRBV12-4|few|TRBJ1-6
TGTGCCAGCACCGACAGGGTTGGTTCACCCCTCCACTTT
CASTDRVGSPLHF
>NA|TRBV6-2/TRBV6-3|few|TRBJ1-1
TGTGCCAGCAGTTACCATGGGAAGAACACTGAAGCTTTCTTT
CASSYHGKNTEAFF
>TRBD2|TRBV5-5|NA|TRBJ2-5
TGTGCCAGCAGCTTGGCCCTGACTAGCAACCAAGAGACCCAGTACTTC
CASSLALTSNQETQYF
>TRBD2|TRBV6-2/TRBV6-3|NA|TRBJ2-7
TGTGCCAGCAGTTACTCAGGGCGCGGGAGCTCCTACGAGCAGTACTTC
CASSYSGRGSSYEQYF
>TRBD2|TRBV6-4|NA|TRBJ2-4
TGTGCCAGCAGTGAAGGTTGGCTAGCGGTAGCCAAAAACATTCAGTACTTC
CASSEGWLAVAKNIQYF
>NA|TRBV5-1|NA|TRBJ1-6
TGCGCCAGCAGCTTGGACCAGGGCTATTCACCCCTCCACTTT
CASSLDQGYSPLHF
>TRBD1|TRBV19|NA|TRBJ1-1
TGTGCCAGTAGTACCCCGGGACAGCACACTGAAGCTTTCTTT
CASSTPGQHTEAFF
>TRBD1|TRBV6-2/TRBV6-3|NA|TRBJ2-1
TGTGCCAGCAGTTCAACAGGGGCTTCCTACAATGAGCAGTTCTTC
CASSSTGASYNEQFF
>TRBD2|TRBV30|NA|TRBJ2-1
TGTGCCTGGACTTATGGGGGGGGAAATGAGCAGTTCTTC
CAWTYGGGNEQFF